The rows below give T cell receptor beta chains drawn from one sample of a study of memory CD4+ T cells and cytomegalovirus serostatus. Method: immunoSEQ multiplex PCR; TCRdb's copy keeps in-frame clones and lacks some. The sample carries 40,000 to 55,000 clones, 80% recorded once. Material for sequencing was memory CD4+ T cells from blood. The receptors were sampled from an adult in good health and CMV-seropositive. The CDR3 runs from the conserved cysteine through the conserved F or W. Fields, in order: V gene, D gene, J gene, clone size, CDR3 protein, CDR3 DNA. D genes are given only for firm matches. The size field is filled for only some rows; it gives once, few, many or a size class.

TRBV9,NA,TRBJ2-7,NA,CASSKGLGGSSYEQYF,TGTGCCAGCAGCAAAGGACTAGGGGGATCCTCCTACGAGCAGTACTTC
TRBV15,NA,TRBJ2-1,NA,CATSKTARGEQFF,TGTGCCACCAGCAAAACTGCCCGGGGGGAGCAGTTCTTC
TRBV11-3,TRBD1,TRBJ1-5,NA,CASSFRDSSYSNQPQHF,TGTGCCAGCAGCTTCAGGGACAGCAGTTATAGCAATCAGCCCCAGCATTTT
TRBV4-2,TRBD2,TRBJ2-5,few,CASSQGTSGQETQYF,TGTGCCAGCAGCCAAGGGACTAGCGGACAAGAGACCCAGTACTTC
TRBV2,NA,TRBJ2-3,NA,CASSVNRGGMNTQYF,TGTGCCAGCAGTGTCAATAGAGGGGGGATGAATACGCAGTATTTT
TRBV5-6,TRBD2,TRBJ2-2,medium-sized,CASSPGGLAGTGELFF,TGTGCCAGCAGCCCCGGGGGACTAGCGGGGACCGGGGAGCTGTTTTTT
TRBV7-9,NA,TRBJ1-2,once,CASSRTGTHGYTF,TGTGCCAGCAGCCGAACCGGGACTCATGGCTACACCTTC
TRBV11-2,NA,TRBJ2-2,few,CASSRTNTGELFF,TGTGCCAGCAGCCGGACGAACACCGGGGAGCTGTTTTTT
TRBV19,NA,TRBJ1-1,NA,CASMRRGVTEAFF,TGTGCCAGTATGAGGCGGGGGGTAACTGAAGCTTTCTTT
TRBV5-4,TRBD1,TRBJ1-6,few,CASSIFDRDLATLHF,TGTGCCAGCAGCATCTTCGACAGGGACCTCGCTACCCTCCACTTT
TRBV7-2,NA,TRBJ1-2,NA,CASSPQPFLGYTF,TGTGCCAGCAGCCCACAGCCCTTCTTAGGCTACACCTTC
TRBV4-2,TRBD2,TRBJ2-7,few,CASSPSGRNSYEQYF,TGTGCCAGCAGCCCTAGCGGGAGGAACTCCTACGAGCAGTACTTC
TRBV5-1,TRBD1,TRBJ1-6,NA,CASSSGTGGLRNSPLHF,TGCGCCAGCAGCTCCGGGACAGGGGGCCTTCGTAATTCACCCCTCCACTTT
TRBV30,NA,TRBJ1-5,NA,CAWSAGRGGYNNQPQHF,TGTGCCTGGAGCGCTGGTAGGGGGGGGTATAATAATCAGCCCCAGCATTTT
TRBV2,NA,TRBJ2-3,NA,CASSVGAGTTDTQYF,TGTGCCAGCAGTGTGGGGGCGGGGACCACAGATACGCAGTATTTT
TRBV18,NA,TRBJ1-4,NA,CASSRAENEKLFF,TGTGCCAGCTCACGGGCGGAGAATGAAAAACTGTTTTTT
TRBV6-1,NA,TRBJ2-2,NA,CASTRGTGELFF,TGTGCCAGCACCCGTGGGACCGGGGAGCTGTTTTTT
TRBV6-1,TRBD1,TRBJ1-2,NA,CASRQAGGNYGYTF,TGTGCCAGCAGGCAAGCAGGGGGGAACTATGGCTACACCTTC
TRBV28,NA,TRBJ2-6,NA,CASSFSGANVLTF,TGTGCCAGCAGTTTCTCTGGGGCCAACGTCCTGACTTTC
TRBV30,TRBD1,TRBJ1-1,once,CAWSAPGQPNTEAFF,TGTGCCTGGAGTGCCCCGGGACAGCCGAACACTGAAGCTTTCTTT
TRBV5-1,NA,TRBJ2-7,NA,CASSPLGHSYEQYF,TGCGCCAGCAGCCCCCTCGGTCACTCCTACGAGCAGTACTTC
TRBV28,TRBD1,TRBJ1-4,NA,CASSESGTGREKLFF,TGTGCCAGCAGTGAGTCCGGGACAGGGCGAGAAAAACTGTTTTTT
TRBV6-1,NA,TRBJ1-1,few,CASWENTEAFF,TGTGCCAGCTGGGAGAACACTGAAGCTTTCTTT
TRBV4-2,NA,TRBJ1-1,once,CASSTNLGITEAFF,TGTGCCAGCAGCACGAATCTAGGGATCACTGAAGCTTTCTTT
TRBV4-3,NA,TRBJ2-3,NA,CASSQGSDTQYF,TGCGCCAGCAGCCAAGGATCAGATACGCAGTATTTT
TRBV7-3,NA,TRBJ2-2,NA,CASSLERGDTGELFF,TGTGCCAGCAGCTTAGAAAGAGGGGACACCGGGGAGCTGTTTTTT
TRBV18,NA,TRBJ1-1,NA,CASSPGRASNTEAFF,TGTGCCAGCTCACCGGGCAGGGCGTCGAACACTGAAGCTTTCTTT
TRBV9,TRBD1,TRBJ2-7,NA,CASSVGQGAYEQYF,TGTGCCAGCAGCGTAGGACAGGGTGCCTACGAGCAGTACTTC
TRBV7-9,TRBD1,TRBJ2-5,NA,CASSRGQSETQYF,TGTGCCAGCAGCCGGGGACAGTCGGAGACCCAGTACTTC
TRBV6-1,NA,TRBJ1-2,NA,CASTMGGYGYTF,TGTGCCAGCACCATGGGAGGCTATGGCTACACCTTC
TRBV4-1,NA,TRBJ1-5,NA,CASSQDLGNHQPQHF,TGCGCCAGCAGCCAAGATCTAGGGAATCATCAGCCCCAGCATTTT
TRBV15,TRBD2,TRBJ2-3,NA,CATSREAGGRVGTDTQYF,TGTGCCACCAGCAGAGAAGCGGGAGGGCGAGTGGGCACAGATACGCAGTATTTT
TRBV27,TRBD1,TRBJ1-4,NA,CASKETGVGAEKLFF,TGTGCCAGCAAAGAGACAGGGGTGGGAGCTGAAAAACTGTTTTTT
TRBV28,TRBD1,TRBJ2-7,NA,CASSYHRGAYEQYF,TGTGCCAGCAGTTACCACAGGGGGGCCTACGAGCAGTACTTC
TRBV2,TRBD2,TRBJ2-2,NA,CASSAGGHTGELFF,TGTGCCAGCAGTGCGGGGGGGCACACCGGGGAGCTGTTTTTT
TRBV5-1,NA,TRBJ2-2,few,CASGGGVISNTGELFF,TGCGCCAGCGGCGGTGGTGTAATTTCGAACACCGGGGAGCTGTTTTTT
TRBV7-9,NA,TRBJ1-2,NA,CASSPFRQVNYGYTF,TGTGCCAGCAGCCCCTTTAGGCAGGTTAACTATGGCTACACCTTC
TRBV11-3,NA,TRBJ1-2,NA,CASSLITGANYGYTF,TGTGCCAGCAGCCTCATTACAGGCGCTAACTATGGCTACACCTTC
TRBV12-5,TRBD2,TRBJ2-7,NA,CASGLAPRTRDPYEQYF,TGTGCTAGTGGTTTGGCTCCTAGGACTAGAGACCCCTACGAGCAGTACTTC
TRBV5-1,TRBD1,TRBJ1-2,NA,CASSWGQGADYGYTF,TGCGCCAGCAGCTGGGGACAGGGGGCTGACTATGGCTACACCTTC
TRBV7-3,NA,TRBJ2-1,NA,CASSSSPPPFGEQFF,TGTGCCAGCAGTTCCTCCCCGCCCCCCTTTGGTGAGCAGTTCTTC
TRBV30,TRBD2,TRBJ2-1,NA,CAWRGREAGNYNEQFF,TGTGCCTGGAGGGGCCGGGAAGCGGGGAACTACAATGAGCAGTTCTTC
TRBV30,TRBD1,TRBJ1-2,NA,CAWSVWGQGTYGYTF,TGTGCCTGGAGTGTATGGGGACAGGGGACCTATGGCTACACCTTC
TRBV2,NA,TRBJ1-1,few,CTTGRGTEAFF,TGTACGACGGGGAGGGGCACTGAAGCTTTCTTT
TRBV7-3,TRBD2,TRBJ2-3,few,CASSLSGLAGVGDTQYF,TGTGCCAGCAGCCTCTCGGGACTAGCGGGAGTAGGCGATACGCAGTATTTT